Listed here are 26 T cell receptor beta chains from one sample, sequenced in a study of OX40 agonist ivuxolimab in advanced cancers. Clones were sequenced by immunoSEQ multiplex PCR, and TCRdb holds only the in-frame ones, with some missing. The table lists tens of thousands of clones, about 94% of them singletons, with 0.4% to 0.5% in the top ten. The sequenced sample was CD4+ or CD8+ T cells sorted from blood, obtained in a trial of the OX40 agonist ivuxolimab. These receptor sequences come from an adult with an advanced solid tumor such as melanoma, head and neck, liver or kidney cancer.

The rearrangement links TRBV9 to TRBJ2-7; 8 bases map to TRBD1. V shed 4 bases and J 4 bases; nucleotides not matched to a gene: 10. CDR1 is SGDLS and CDR2 is YYNGEE in the germline V gene. The CDR3 runs to 15 residues. For the CDR3, the DNA is TGTGCCAGCAGCCCCCCTGGGACAGGAGCTTACGAGCAGTACTTC. Protein product: CASSPPGTGAYEQYF.

V is TRBV5-4 and J is TRBJ2-1; 11 nucleotides line up with TRBD2. The CDR3 is 16 amino acids. Germline V gene data show CDR1 as SGHNT and CDR2 as YYREEE (reference sequence). After removal of 4 bases from V and 4 bases from J, the junction contained 7 bases not matched to a gene. CDR3 DNA sequence: TGTGCCAGCAGCAAGGGGACTAGCGGACTATACAATGAGCAGTTCTTC. Amino acid sequence: CASSKGTSGLYNEQFF.

This chain joins TRBV5-5 and TRBJ2-7; D gene ambiguous. The CDR3 sequence is 15 residues long. Germline V lookup: CDR1 SGHKS, CDR2 YYEKEE (reference sequence). The V gene lost 0 bases and the J gene lost 0 bases, with 10 bases spanning the gap. This CDR3 reads CASSLVAFLSYEQYF. CDR3 nucleotides: TGTGCCAGCAGCTTGGTGGCCTTTCTCTCCTACGAGCAGTACTTC.

This chain links TRBV5-1 with TRBJ1-1; D unresolved. Trimming shortened V by 4 bases and J by 0 bases, and 13 bases separated the two germline ends. Germline CDR1 reads SGHRS; CDR2 reads YFSETQ. The CDR3 has 15 amino acids. DNA of the CDR3: TGCGCCAGCAGCCCCCTCGCATCCCTGAACACTGAAGCTTTCTTT. This translates into CASSPLASLNTEAFF.

This clone was observed once. CDR3 protein: CASRPSGQGCNNEQFF. CDR3 in DNA: TGTGCAAGTCGACCCTCGGGACAGGGTTGTAACAATGAGCAGTTCTTC. This sequence joins TRBV12-2 and TRBJ2-1; TRBD1 is the table's D call, not checked against the DNA. TRBV12-2 is classified as a pseudogene. The CDR3 sequence is 16 residues long.

This chain links TRBV7-2 with TRBJ2-7, with TRBD1 matching 7 bases. J gave up 1 base and V 5 bases, and 8 bases lay outside the gene matches. The CDR3 is 15 residues long. CDR1 and CDR2 (germline): SGHTA, FQGNSA. CDR3 sequence (DNA): TGTGCCAGCAGCCAGGCCGGGACAGCTTCCTACGAGCAGTACTTC. It is translated as CASSQAGTASYEQYF.

The chain couples TRBV6-4 to TRBJ2-1; D might be TRBD1 or TRBD2, each matching 6 bases. CDR1 and CDR2 from the germline V gene are MRHNA and SNTAGT. The V gene lost 3 bases and the J gene lost 0 bases, with 9 bases spanning the gap. The CDR3 covers 15 residues. CDR3 bases: TGTGCCAGCAGTGAAACGGGGGCCTCCTACAATGAGCAGTTCTTC. Translated: CASSETGASYNEQFF.

The chain carries TRBV11-2 and TRBJ2-2; TRBD2 aligns across 12 bases. The CDR3 is made up of 16 amino acids. Germline CDR1 is SGHAT and CDR2 is FQNNGV. The V segment lost 4 bases and the J segment 6 bases; nucleotides outside the gene matches: 6. The CDR3 bases are TGTGCCAGCAGCTCCCCGCTAGCGGGAGGGCCCGGGGAGCTGTTTTTT. Translation: CASSSPLAGGPGELFF.

The chain carries TRBV28 and TRBJ1-5, with 9 bases aligning to TRBD1. CDR1 and CDR2 (germline): MDHEN, SYDVKM. The CDR3 covers 15 residues. V was pared by 8 bases and J by 2 bases, with 7 bases of the junction left unmatched. The CDR3 coding sequence is TGTGCCAGCGTTACAGGGGGCGGGGGCAATCAGCCCCAGCATTTT. Translating gives CASVTGGGGNQPQHF.

V usage is TRBV29-1 and J usage is TRBJ2-7, with D perhaps matching TRBD2 (6 bases). Germline CDR1 and CDR2: SQVTM and ANQGSEA. V was trimmed by 5 bases and J by 3 bases, leaving 20 bases between them. This CDR3 region has 15 residues. This CDR3 is CSVWDSQRTGYEQYF. CDR3 sequence (DNA): TGCAGCGTTTGGGACTCCCAGAGGACTGGCTACGAGCAGTACTTC.

CDR3 bases: TGTGCCAGCTCAACAACAGGGGGCCGGGATTCGGGCAAAAACATTCAGTACTTC. It specifies CASSTTGGRDSGKNIQYF. The chain uses TRBV18 and TRBJ2-4; 9 nucleotides align to TRBD1. Germline CDR1 is KGHSH and CDR2 is LQKENI. With V trimmed by 5 bases and J by 3 bases, 14 bases remained unmatched. The CDR3 extends over 18 amino acids.

The chain employs TRBV5-4 and TRBJ2-5, with unresolved D. Germline-derived CDR1 and CDR2 are SGHNT and YYREEE (reference sequence). Trimming removed 2 bases from V and 2 bases from J, with 13 bases in between. The CDR3 totals 15 residues. The DNA for the CDR3 is TGTGCCAGCAGCTTATTTTCTACAGCTCAAGAGACCCAGTACTTC. It translates to CASSLFSTAQETQYF.

This chain uses TRBV7-9 with TRBJ2-1; D might be TRBD1 (5 bases). The CDR3 is made up of 14 amino acids. From germline, CDR1 is SEHNR and CDR2 FQNEAQ (reference sequence). Trimming left V 3 bases short and J 2 bases short, with 8 bases between. In nucleotides, the CDR3 is TGTGCCAGCAGCTTGGCAGGGACCTACAATGAGCAGTTCTTC. Protein: CASSLAGTYNEQFF.

The V and J genes are TRBV27 and TRBJ1-2; the D is unclear. V dropped 7 bases and J dropped 1 base, with 10 bases sitting between them. CDR1 MNHEY and CDR2 SMNVEV come from the germline V gene (reference sequence). The CDR3 sequence is 13 residues long. The CDR3 loop is CASTGGNNYGYTF. As DNA, the CDR3 is TGTGCCAGCACCGGAGGGAATAACTATGGCTACACCTTC.

The chain couples TRBV19 to TRBJ2-3, with 7 bases lining up with TRBD2. Germline V gene sequence: CDR1 LNHDA, CDR2 SQIVND (reference sequence). Trimming cost V 5 bases and J 6 bases; bases outside gene matches: 14. This CDR3 has 16 residues. CDR3 loop: CASSLPNGGFTDTQYF. In DNA form, the CDR3 reads TGTGCCAGTAGTCTGCCGAACGGGGGGTTTACGGATACGCAGTATTTT.

V and J are TRBV10-1 and TRBJ2-4; the match to TRBD2 covers 9 bases. Per the germline V gene, CDR1 is WNHNN and CDR2 is SYGVQD (reference sequence). The ends lost 3 bases at V and 4 bases at J; junction bases unmatched: 13. This CDR3 has 18 residues. The CDR3 DNA sequence: TGCGCCAGCAGTGAAAGGGTAGCGGGAGATGGGAGGAAAAACATTCAGTACTTC. It specifies CASSERVAGDGRKNIQYF.

This clone has just a few counts. CDR3 residues: CASSLLAESTDTQYF. The CDR3 DNA reads as TGTGCCAGCAGCTTACTAGCGGAGAGCACAGATACGCAGTATTTT. The chain is built from TRBV11-2 and TRBJ2-3, with 7 bases identical to TRBD2. V shed 2 bases and J 0 bases; nucleotides not matched to a gene: 2. Per the germline V gene, CDR1 is SGHAT and CDR2 is FQNNGV. This CDR3 has 15 residues.

The chain has TRBV9 and TRBJ2-7; 8 bases are a match to TRBD1. There are 14 residues in the CDR3. The germline gives CDR1 SGDLS, CDR2 YYNGEE. The trim removed 0 bases at V and 6 bases at J, leaving 5 bases unmatched. The CDR3 region is CASSVGQGAREQYF. CDR3 nucleotides: TGTGCCAGCAGCGTAGGGCAGGGGGCGCGCGAGCAGTACTTC.

This chain joins TRBV19 and TRBJ2-3; TRBD2 is a possible D gene (7 bases). This CDR3 region has 16 residues. The V gene lost 7 bases and the J gene lost 1 base, with 18 bases spanning the gap. Germline CDR1 is LNHDA and CDR2 is SQIVND (reference sequence). Here the CDR3 DNA reads TGTGCCAGTAAGAGTGGGGGGCTAGCGGGCACAGATACGCAGTATTTT. Translating gives CASKSGGLAGTDTQYF.

This chain joins TRBV27 and TRBJ2-7, with D uncertain. The V gene lost 4 bases and the J gene lost 6 bases, with 7 bases spanning the gap. The CDR3 is 11 amino acids. CDR1 and CDR2 from the germline V gene are MNHEY and SMNVEV (reference sequence). DNA of the CDR3: TGTGCCAGCAGTTCACTGGGCGAGCAGTACTTC. This sequence encodes CASSSLGEQYF.

The chain is built from TRBV7-2 and TRBJ1-4; 7 nucleotides align to TRBD1. The CDR3 consists of 14 residues. V shed 1 base, J shed 5 bases, and the junction held 1 base outside the gene matches. Germline V lookup: CDR1 SGHTA, CDR2 FQGNSA. The CDR3 DNA is TGTGCCAGCAGCTTAGGCAGGGGGAATGAAAAACTGTTTTTT. Encoded protein: CASSLGRGNEKLFF. Looking up the rest from reference TRBV7-2 and TRBJ1-4 gives the full variable domain: GAGVSQSPSNKVTEKGKDVELRCDPISGHTALYWYRQSLGQGLEFLIYFQGNSAPDKSGLPSDRFSAERTGGSVSTLTIQRTQQEDSAVYLCASSLGRGNEKLFFGSGTQLSVL.

In nucleotides, the CDR3 is TGTGCCACCGGGGAGCGGGAGAGCTCCTACGAGCAGTACTTC. It codes for CATGERESSYEQYF. The chain is built from TRBV6-5 and TRBJ2-7; 8 positions match TRBD2. There are 14 residues in the CDR3. V dropped 10 bases and J dropped 0; count of bases not matched to a gene: 8. CDR1 and CDR2 from the germline V gene are MNHEY and SVGAGI.

This chain links TRBV27 with TRBJ1-5; possibly TRBD1 for D (6 bases). Trimming cost V 8 bases and J 1 base, with 15 bases left between them. The germline V gene has CDR1 MNHEY and CDR2 SMNVEV (reference sequence). This CDR3 region has 15 residues. The CDR3 sequence is CASGQGRWSNQPQHF. CDR3 nucleotides: TGTGCCAGCGGTCAGGGGAGGTGGAGCAATCAGCCCCAGCATTTT.

The chain is built from TRBV2 and TRBJ2-7; 12 bases line up with TRBD2. CDR3 length: 15 amino acids. Trimming at V came to 5 bases and at J to 0 bases, leaving 2 bases not matched to a gene. Per the germline V gene, CDR1 is SNHLY and CDR2 is FYNNEI. CDR3 amino acids: CASSRLAGASYEQYF. CDR3 coding DNA: TGTGCCAGCAGTCGACTAGCGGGAGCCTCCTACGAGCAGTACTTC.

This rearrangement joins TRBV7-2 to TRBJ2-7, with 7 bases lining up with TRBD1. V shed 5 bases and J 0 bases; nucleotides not matched to a gene: 7. The CDR3 has 15 amino acids. Looked up from germline, CDR1 is SGHTA and CDR2 is FQGNSA. The CDR3 here is CASSLGQVSSYEQYF. CDR3 coding DNA: TGTGCCAGCAGCCTTGGACAGGTGAGCTCCTACGAGCAGTACTTC.

This clone has only a few counts. The rearrangement joins TRBV5-1 to TRBJ2-2; D perhaps matches TRBD2 (6 bases). The CDR3 runs 16 residues. Per germline, CDR1 SGHRS and CDR2 YFSETQ. Trimming left V 4 bases short and J 5 bases short, with 18 bases between. The chain's CDR3 is CASSPFGGDGTGELFF. CDR3 nucleotide sequence: TGCGCCAGCAGCCCCTTTGGCGGGGACGGGACCGGGGAGCTGTTTTTT.